This TCR beta chain was sequenced during a study of cytomegalovirus exposure and HLA in healthy donors. Study at large: Genotyping of 400 or so donors showed that around 86% belonged to the Caucasian-associated ancestry cluster. Overall study findings and caveats: On later analysis, the bulk of CMV-associated TCR beta chains appeared to be HLA-restricted. The authors assumed roughly uniform sequencing depth across donors for presence/absence analyses.

While unrecorded immune exposures were likely, the donors were nominally healthy when sampled. This clone was seen a few times. Antigen unknown. The primer mix had 60 Vbeta and 13 Jbeta primers. TCRdb's copy holds only in-frame clones and misses some; the assay was immunoSEQ multiplex PCR. The repertoire has more than 95,000 clones, about 84% of them found once; the top ten carry roughly 3.5%. V lost 4 bases, J lost 5 bases, and 11 bases lay in between. Germline V gene data show CDR1 as SEHNR and CDR2 as FQNEAQ (reference sequence). The CDR3 totals 13 residues. The sequence derives from a man aged 40-49 years in good health and CMV-seronegative. This sequence joins TRBV7-9 and TRBJ2-5; D is possibly TRBD2 (7 bases). Sequencing was performed on PBMCs. The CDR3 is CASSSAGAETQYF. CDR3 DNA: TGTGCCAGCAGCTCGGCGGGGGCCGAGACCCAGTACTTC.